These 28 T cell receptor beta chains share one sample of origin, sequenced in a study of human T cells and chemical hapten exposure. Time point noted: patch test 1, 2 weeks after DPC sensitization. Treatment given: therapeutic diphenylcyclopropenone sensitization with weekly scalp DPC. TCRdb re-called the RACE reads through MiXCR, storing one row per CDR3 protein. This table has more than 80,000 distinct CDR3 sequences, 7.5% to 9.5% appearing once. The starting material was whole blood, obtained in connection with sensitization to the hapten diphenylcyclopropenone (DPC). All receptors derive from a woman in her 30s with alopecia areata. Some clones in this sample may be carry-over from other donors' samples.

This clonotype was observed many times. The J gene is TRBJ2-3, the V gene TRBV11-2; TRBD2 agrees at 7 bases. The germline CDR1 and CDR2 sequences are SGHAT and FQNNGV. Trimming cost V 7 bases and J 3 bases; bases outside gene matches: 19. The CDR3 extends over 18 amino acids. CDR3 sequence (DNA): TGTGCCAGCACCCCGAGGGAAGTAGCGGGCCGGACTACAGATACGCAGTATTTT. Residues: CASTPREVAGRTTDTQYF. The complete variable domain, with remaining parts taken from reference TRBV11-2 and TRBJ2-3, reads EAGVAQSPRYKIIEKRQSVAFWCNPISGHATLYWYQQILGQGPKLLIQFQNNGVVDDSQLPKDRFSAERLKGVDSTLKIQPAKLEDSAVYLCASTPREVAGRTTDTQYFGPGTRLTVL.

The rearrangement uses TRBV30 and TRBJ1-4; 10 nucleotides agree with TRBD1. Germline CDR1 and CDR2: GTSNPN and SVGIG (reference sequence). With V trimmed by 1 base and J by 5 bases, 4 bases remained unmatched. CDR3 length: 15 residues. The CDR3 DNA sequence: TGTGCCTGGAGTGGACAGGGGGCGGTGAATGAAAAACTGTTTTTT. It is translated as CAWSGQGAVNEKLFF.

The chain has TRBV5-1 and TRBJ2-3; a weak D match, TRBD1 (6 bases). Trimming took off 4 bases at V and 0 bases at J, with 12 bases between the two ends. The germline V gene encodes CDR1 SGHRS and CDR2 YFSETQ. There are 15 residues in the CDR3. CDR3 sequence: CASSPGQPSTDTQYF. The CDR3 DNA sequence: TGCGCCAGCAGCCCTGGACAGCCAAGCACAGATACGCAGTATTTT.

This clonotype was detected ten times or more. This chain links TRBV6-2 or TRBV6-3 with TRBJ1-5, with 9 positions matching TRBD1. J lost 7 bases, V lost 6 bases, and 4 bases had no gene match. Germline V gives CDR1 MNHEY, CDR2 SVGEGT. This CDR3 is 13 amino acids long. The CDR3 sequence is CASRQGAWQPQHF. CDR3 bases: TGTGCCAGCAGACAGGGGGCATGGCAGCCCCAGCATTTT.

The chain is built from TRBV20-1 and TRBJ1-4, with TRBD1 as a possible D gene (5 bases). Trimming stripped 4 bases from V and 4 bases from J, with 13 bases between. Germline CDR1 DFQATT, CDR2 SNEGSKA (reference sequence). The CDR3 has 14 amino acids. CDR3 in amino acids: CSAKPGLCNEKLFF. The DNA for the CDR3 is TGCAGTGCTAAACCGGGACTGTGTAATGAAAAACTGTTTTTT.

Notes on this clonotype: This could be a read error, since a much larger clone is one nucleotide away. The V gene is TRBV29-1, the J gene TRBJ2-5; tentatively, D is TRBD1 or TRBD2 (7 bases each). Trimming took off 7 bases at V and 9 bases at J, with 21 bases between the two ends. The length of the CDR3 is 13 residues. Germline V gene sequence: CDR1 SQVTM, CDR2 ANQGSEA. CDR3 amino acids: CSGGGGGWDAQYF. CDR3 nucleotide sequence: TGCAGCGGGGGAGGGGGCGGTTGGGATGCCCAGTACTTC.

This clonotype was counted only a few times. The CDR3 nucleotides are TGTGCCAGCAGCCCCGAATGGAACGAGCAGTACTTC. Amino acid sequence: CASSPEWNEQYF. J is TRBJ2-7 and V is TRBV11-2; D gene unclear. V gave up 5 bases and J gave up 5 bases, with 10 bases separating them. CDR3 size: 12 residues. Looked up from germline, CDR1 is SGHAT and CDR2 is FQNNGV.

This clonotype was picked up many times. V and J are TRBV2 and TRBJ1-5; TRBD1 matches 11 bases. Per germline, CDR1 SNHLY and CDR2 FYNNEI. V gave up 4 bases and J gave up 2 bases; unmatched junction bases: 7. There are 17 residues in the CDR3. CDR3 loop: CASSGGQGAGGNQPQHF. The CDR3 DNA is TGTGCCAGCAGTGGTGGACAGGGGGCTGGTGGCAATCAGCCCCAGCATTTT.

At least ten counts were recorded for this clonotype. The chain combines TRBV18 with TRBJ2-3; TRBD2 agrees at 10 bases. The CDR3 is 21 residues long. V was clipped by 3 bases and J by 1 base; unmatched bases: 19. Germline-derived CDR1 and CDR2 are KGHSH and LQKENI. CDR3 in DNA: TGTGCCAGCTCACCGCGGTTGGTAGAAAAAGGGACTAGCGAAGGCACAGATACGCAGTATTTT. Translated, it gives CASSPRLVEKGTSEGTDTQYF.

This rearrangement joins TRBV11-1 to TRBJ1-1; 7 bases are a match to TRBD1. The V gene end was trimmed by 6 bases and the J gene end by 0 bases; junction bases not matched to a gene: 13. The CDR3 loop spans 17 amino acids. Germline-derived CDR1 and CDR2 are SGHAT and FQDESV (reference sequence). The CDR3 loop is CASRETPGQTMNTEAFF. The CDR3 DNA reads as TGTGCCAGCAGAGAAACCCCGGGACAGACCATGAACACTGAAGCTTTCTTT. The whole variable domain, filled in from reference TRBV11-1 and TRBJ1-1, reads EAEVAQSPRYKITEKSQAVAFWCDPISGHATLYWYRQILGQGPELLVQFQDESVVDDSQLPKDRFSAERLKGVDSTLKIQPAELGDSAMYLCASRETPGQTMNTEAFFGQGTRLTVV.

With respect to this clonotype: A single base separates this from a much larger clone, so it may be a read error. V gene TRBV20-1 combines with J gene TRBJ2-1; D not certain. Germline V gene lookup returns CDR1 DFQATT and CDR2 SNEGSKA (reference sequence). Trimming shortened V by 1 base and J by 3 bases, and 7 bases separated the two germline ends. CDR3 length equals 13 residues. CDR3 sequence (DNA): TGCAGTGCTAGAGTGGAGCGCTACAATGAGCAGTTCTTC. It codes for CSARVERYNEQFF.

The chain combines TRBV9 with TRBJ2-2; TRBD1 matches at 7 bases. V lost 4 bases and J lost 0; bases outside the gene matches: 6. Germline assignment: CDR1 SGDLS and CDR2 YYNGEE. The CDR3 is made up of 16 amino acids. The CDR3, as DNA: TGTGCCAGCAGCTTAAGGACAGGAGCGAACACCGGGGAGCTGTTTTTT. Protein sequence: CASSLRTGANTGELFF.

This clonotype was observed at least ten times. The V and J genes are TRBV5-5 and TRBJ1-5, with no clear D. Trimming took 2 bases from V and 2 from J, leaving 11 bases between them. CDR1 and CDR2 from the germline V gene are SGHKS and YYEKEE (reference sequence). The CDR3 sequence is 15 residues long. CDR3 loop: CASSLWGSGNQPQHF. The CDR3 nucleotides read TGTGCCAGCAGCTTATGGGGTTCCGGCAATCAGCCCCAGCATTTT. Based on the CDR3 plus reference TRBV5-5 and TRBJ1-5, the full variable domain is DAGVTQSPTHLIKTRGQQVTLRCSPISGHKSVSWYQQVLGQGPQFIFQYYEKEERGRGNFPDRFSARQFPNYSSELNVNALLLGDSALYLCASSLWGSGNQPQHFGDGTRLSIL.

This clonotype was seen ten or more times. The J gene is TRBJ2-1, the V gene TRBV7-6, with 12 bases lining up with TRBD1. The V segment lost 6 bases and the J segment 9 bases; nucleotides outside the gene matches: 9. Germline V lookup: CDR1 SGHVS, CDR2 FNYEAQ. The CDR3 is made up of 15 amino acids. CDR3 loop: CASRPQGTGGGEQFF. In DNA, the CDR3 is TGTGCCAGCAGACCCCAGGGGACAGGGGGCGGTGAGCAGTTCTTC.

Concerning this clonotype: At one boundary the junction diverges from the germline segment, which might be a read error. Here the CDR3 reads CARSTSPAGGAGELFF. The CDR3 DNA reads TGTGCCCGCAGCACCTCGCCTGCTGGGGGCGCCGGGGAGCTGTTTTTT. The chain uses TRBV11-1 and TRBJ2-2; D possibly corresponds to TRBD1 (6 bases). CDR1 SGHAT and CDR2 FQDESV come from the germline V gene (reference sequence). The CDR3 spans 16 residues.

This clonotype has ten or more counts. This chain joins TRBV7-2 and TRBJ2-3; D may be TRBD1 (6 bases). This CDR3 has 15 residues. V lost 1 base to trimming and J lost 4 bases, with 12 bases between them. Germline CDR1 is SGHTA and CDR2 is FQGNSA. This CDR3 is CASSLGGPRADTQYF. CDR3 nucleotides: TGTGCCAGCAGCTTAGGGGGGCCGAGGGCAGATACGCAGTATTTT.

The table lists this clonotype with many counts. The genes are TRBV29-1 and TRBJ2-5, with 10 bases matching TRBD2. This CDR3 spans 18 amino acids. Germline-derived CDR1 and CDR2 are SQVTM and ANQGSEA. The trim removed 5 bases at V and 7 bases at J, leaving 22 bases unmatched. For the CDR3, the DNA is TGCAGCGTTCAGAGGTTCCTAGCGGGGGTCCGGAGGGTTGCGACCCAGTACTTC. Residues: CSVQRFLAGVRRVATQYF. Full variable domain (outside the CDR3, taken from reference TRBV29-1 and TRBJ2-5): SAVISQKPSRDICQRGTSLTIQCQVDSQVTMMFWYRQQPGQSLTLIATANQGSEATYESGFVIDKFPISRPNLTFSTLTVSNMSPEDSSIYLCSVQRFLAGVRRVATQYFGPGTRLLVL.

The V gene is TRBV7-9, the J gene TRBJ1-6, with a tentative D call TRBD1 (5 bases). This CDR3 is 13 amino acids long. V lost 2 bases and J 9 bases, leaving 8 bases between the germline ends. The germline gives CDR1 SEHNR, CDR2 FQNEAQ (reference sequence). CDR3 loop: CASSLSRGSPLHF. CDR3 nucleotides: TGTGCCAGCAGCTTAAGTAGGGGTTCACCCCTCCACTTT. Variable domain in full (rest from reference TRBV7-9 and TRBJ1-6): DTGVSQNPRHKITKRGQNVTFRCDPISEHNRLYWYRQTLGQGPEFLTYFQNEAQLEKSRLLSDRFSAERPKGSFSTLEIQRTEQGDSAMYLCASSLSRGSPLHFGNGTRLTVT.

J is TRBJ2-3 and V is TRBV3-1; 8 nucleotides align to TRBD2. The CDR3 length is 15 residues. The germline V gene encodes CDR1 LGHDT and CDR2 YNNKEL (reference sequence). CDR3 in amino acids: CESSPQLAAADTQYF. The CDR3 DNA sequence: TGTGAAAGCAGCCCGCAACTAGCGGCGGCAGATACGCAGTATTTT.

This clonotype has a count of ten or more. This chain joins TRBV20-1 and TRBJ1-2; D call uncertain. The CDR3 loop spans 14 amino acids. Trimming pared 1 base from V and 4 bases from J, leaving 13 bases between. The germline gives CDR1 DFQATT, CDR2 SNEGSKA (reference sequence). CDR3 loop: CSARVMAGVYGYTF. The CDR3 bases are TGCAGTGCTAGAGTAATGGCAGGAGTCTATGGCTACACCTTC.

This clonotype was detected ten times or more. The chain carries TRBV2 and TRBJ2-3; 14 bases align to TRBD2. Per the germline V gene, CDR1 is SNHLY and CDR2 is FYNNEI. This CDR3 is 16 amino acids long. The junction had 8 bases not matched to a gene; V was cut back by 6 bases and J by 6 bases. This CDR3 is CASSGTSGGRRDTQYF. As DNA, the CDR3 is TGTGCCAGCAGCGGGACTAGCGGGGGCCGTCGGGATACGCAGTATTTT.

The table lists this clonotype with many counts. Here the CDR3 reads CAWSWTGGEQYF. CDR3 DNA sequence: TGTGCCTGGAGCTGGACAGGGGGCGAGCAGTACTTC. The chain combines TRBV30 with TRBJ2-7, with 10 positions matching TRBD1. CDR1 and CDR2 (germline): GTSNPN, SVGIG (reference sequence). The junction had 2 bases not matched to a gene; V was cut back by 3 bases and J by 6 bases. CDR3 size: 12 residues.

The CDR3 DNA sequence: TGTGCCAGCAGCTCTAGCCCCGCGGGAGCCTACGAGCAGTACTTC. Translated: CASSSSPAGAYEQYF. The gene calls are TRBV5-5 and TRBJ2-7; 7 positions agree with TRBD2. The CDR3 totals 15 residues. Per the germline V gene, CDR1 is SGHKS and CDR2 is YYEKEE (reference sequence). V was pared by 3 bases and J by 2 bases, with 8 bases of the junction left unmatched. The whole variable domain, filled in from reference TRBV5-5 and TRBJ2-7, reads DAGVTQSPTHLIKTRGQQVTLRCSPISGHKSVSWYQQVLGQGPQFIFQYYEKEERGRGNFPDRFSARQFPNYSSELNVNALLLGDSALYLCASSSSPAGAYEQYFGPGTRLTVT.

This clonotype was detected ten times or more. The chain employs TRBV11-2 and TRBJ1-1; a weak D match, TRBD1 (5 bases). The CDR3 length is 15 residues. Germline V gene data show CDR1 as SGHAT and CDR2 as FQNNGV. V lost 1 base to trimming and J lost 7 bases, with 16 bases between them. CDR3 in DNA: TGTGCCAGCAGCTTAGGTAGTCTGCTGGGGGATGAAGCTTTCTTT. Its protein product is CASSLGSLLGDEAFF.

V usage is TRBV3-1 and J usage is TRBJ2-3; 8 positions match TRBD2. Losses at the gene ends were 10 bases for V and 0 bases for J; bases not matched to a gene: 9. From germline, CDR1 is LGHDT and CDR2 YNNKEL (reference sequence). The CDR3 is 15 amino acids. CDR3 region: CATAGGPSSTDTQYF. CDR3 sequence (DNA): TGTGCCACCGCGGGGGGACCTTCTAGCACAGATACGCAGTATTTT.

This clonotype was picked up many times. The rearrangement uses TRBV7-2 and TRBJ2-1, with D perhaps TRBD1 (6 bases). Per germline, CDR1 SGHTA and CDR2 FQGNSA. V was shortened by 3 bases and J by 4 bases, with 16 bases between the two germline ends. The CDR3 runs to 16 residues. CDR3 nucleotide sequence: TGTGCCAGCAGCTTTACCGGGCAGGGGATATACAATGAGCAGTTCTTC. This sequence encodes CASSFTGQGIYNEQFF.

This clonotype was picked up many times. The chain recombines TRBV18 with TRBJ1-1; TRBD1 aligns across 9 bases. Germline CDR1 KGHSH, CDR2 LQKENI. The CDR3 length is 15 residues. V lost 2 bases, J lost 8 bases, and 9 bases stayed unmatched. The CDR3 region is CASSPTMGDREEAFF. The CDR3 region has the DNA TGTGCCAGCTCACCAACAATGGGGGACAGGGAGGAAGCTTTCTTT.

The chain uses TRBV6-6 and TRBJ2-3; TRBD1 matches at 9 bases. V lost 2 bases to trimming and J lost 3 bases; unmatched junction nucleotides: 0. This CDR3 is 14 amino acids long. Germline V gives CDR1 MNHNY, CDR2 SVGAGI (reference sequence). The CDR3 is CASSYGTGTDTQYF. The DNA of the CDR3 is TGTGCCAGCAGTTACGGGACAGGGACAGATACGCAGTATTTT.